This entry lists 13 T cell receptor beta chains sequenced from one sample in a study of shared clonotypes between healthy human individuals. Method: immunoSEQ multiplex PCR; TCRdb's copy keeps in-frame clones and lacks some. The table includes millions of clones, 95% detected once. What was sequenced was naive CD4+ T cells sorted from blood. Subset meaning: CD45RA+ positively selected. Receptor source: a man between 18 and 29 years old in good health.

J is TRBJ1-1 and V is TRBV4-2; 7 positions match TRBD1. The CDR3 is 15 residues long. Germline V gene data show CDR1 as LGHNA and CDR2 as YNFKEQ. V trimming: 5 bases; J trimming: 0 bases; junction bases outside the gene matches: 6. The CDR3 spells CASSSPGTVNTEAFF. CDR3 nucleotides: TGTGCCAGCAGCTCCCCCGGGACAGTGAACACTGAAGCTTTCTTT.

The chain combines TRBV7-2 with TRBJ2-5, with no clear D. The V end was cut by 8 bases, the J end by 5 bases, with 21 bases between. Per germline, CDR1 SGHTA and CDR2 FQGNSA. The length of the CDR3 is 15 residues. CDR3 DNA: TGTGCCAGCGCGGCCAGTGGGGTACCCGGGGAGACCCAGTACTTC. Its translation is CASAASGVPGETQYF.

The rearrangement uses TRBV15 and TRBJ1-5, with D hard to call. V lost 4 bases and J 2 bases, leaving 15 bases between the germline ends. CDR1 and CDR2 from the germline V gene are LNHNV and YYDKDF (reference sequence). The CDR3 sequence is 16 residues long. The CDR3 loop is CATSTRGRLGNQPQHF. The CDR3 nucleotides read TGTGCCACCAGCACCCGGGGTCGATTGGGCAATCAGCCCCAGCATTTT.

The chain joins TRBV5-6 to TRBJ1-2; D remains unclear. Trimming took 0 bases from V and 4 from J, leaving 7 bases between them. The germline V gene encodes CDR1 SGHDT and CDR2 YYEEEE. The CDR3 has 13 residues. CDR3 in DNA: TGTGCCAGCAGCTTGGCCGGCCTCTATGGCTACACCTTC. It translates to CASSLAGLYGYTF.

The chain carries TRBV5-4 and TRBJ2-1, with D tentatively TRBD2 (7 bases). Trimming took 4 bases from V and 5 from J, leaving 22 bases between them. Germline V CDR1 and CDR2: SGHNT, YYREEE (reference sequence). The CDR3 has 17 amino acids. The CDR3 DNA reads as TGTGCCAGCAGCAAACGGGGGGCACTAGTCCCCGACAATGAGCAGTTCTTC. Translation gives CASSKRGALVPDNEQFF.

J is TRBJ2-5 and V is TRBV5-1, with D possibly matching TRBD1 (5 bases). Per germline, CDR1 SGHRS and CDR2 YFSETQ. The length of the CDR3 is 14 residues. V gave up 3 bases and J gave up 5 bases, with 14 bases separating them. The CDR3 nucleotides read TGCGCCAGCAGCTCGACAGCCCTATGGGAGACCCAGTACTTC. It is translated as CASSSTALWETQYF.

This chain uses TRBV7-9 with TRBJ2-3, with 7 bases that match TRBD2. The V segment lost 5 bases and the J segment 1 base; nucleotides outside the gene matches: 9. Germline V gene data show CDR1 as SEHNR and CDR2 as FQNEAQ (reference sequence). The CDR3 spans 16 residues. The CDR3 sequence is CASSQTSGKGTDTQYF. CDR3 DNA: TGTGCCAGCAGCCAGACCAGCGGGAAGGGCACAGATACGCAGTATTTT.

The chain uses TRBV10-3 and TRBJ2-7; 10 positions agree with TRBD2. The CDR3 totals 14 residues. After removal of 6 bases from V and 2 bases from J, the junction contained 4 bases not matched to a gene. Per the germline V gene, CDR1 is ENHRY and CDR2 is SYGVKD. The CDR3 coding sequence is TGTGCCATCAGAAGGACTAGCGGAGCCTACGAGCAGTACTTC. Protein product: CAIRRTSGAYEQYF.

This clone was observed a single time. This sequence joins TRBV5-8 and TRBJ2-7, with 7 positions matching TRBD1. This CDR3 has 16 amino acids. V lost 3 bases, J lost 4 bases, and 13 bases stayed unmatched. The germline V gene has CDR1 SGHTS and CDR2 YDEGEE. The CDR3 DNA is TGTGCCAGCAGCTCCCTCCGGGACAGTCTCAAATACGAGCAGTACTTC. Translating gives CASSSLRDSLKYEQYF.

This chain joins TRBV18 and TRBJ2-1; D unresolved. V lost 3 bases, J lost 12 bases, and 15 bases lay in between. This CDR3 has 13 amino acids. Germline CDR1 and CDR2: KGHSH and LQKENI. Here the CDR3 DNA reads TGTGCCAGCTCACCCAGAACGGGTGATGGGCAGTTCTTC. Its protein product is CASSPRTGDGQFF. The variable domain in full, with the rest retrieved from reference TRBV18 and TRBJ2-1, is NAGVMQNPRHLVRRRGQEARLRCSPMKGHSHVYWYRQLPEEGLKFMVYLQKENIIDESGMPKERFSAEFPKEGPSILRIQQVVRGDSAAYFCASSPRTGDGQFFGPGTRLTVL.

CDR3 sequence (DNA): TGTGCCAGCAGCTCCGGTAGGACATCGAGCTCCTACGAGCAGTACTTC. Translated: CASSSGRTSSSYEQYF. The J gene is TRBJ2-7, the V gene TRBV9, with D perhaps TRBD1 (5 bases). The length of the CDR3 is 16 residues. CDR1 SGDLS and CDR2 YYNGEE come from the germline V gene. Between the trimmed V and J ends, which lost 4 bases and 0 bases, there was a span of 17 bases. Filled out from reference TRBV9 and TRBJ2-7, the complete variable domain reads DSGVTQTPKHLITATGQRVTLRCSPRSGDLSVYWYQQSLDQGLQFLIQYYNGEERAKGNILERFSAQQFPDLHSELNLSSLELGDSALYFCASSSGRTSSSYEQYFGPGTRLTVT.

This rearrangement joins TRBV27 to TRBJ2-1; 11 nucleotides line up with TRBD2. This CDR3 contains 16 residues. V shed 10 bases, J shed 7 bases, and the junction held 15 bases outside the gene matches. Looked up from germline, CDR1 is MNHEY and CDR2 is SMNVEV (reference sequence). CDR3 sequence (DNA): TGTGCCACGACCCCCTTAGCGGGGGGGCCTGGGAATGAGCAGTTCTTC. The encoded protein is CATTPLAGGPGNEQFF.

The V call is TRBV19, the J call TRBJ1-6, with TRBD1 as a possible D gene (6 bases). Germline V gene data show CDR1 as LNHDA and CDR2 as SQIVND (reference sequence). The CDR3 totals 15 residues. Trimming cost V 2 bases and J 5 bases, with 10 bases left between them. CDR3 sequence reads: CASSIRQEDNSPLHF. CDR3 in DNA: TGTGCCAGTAGTATAAGACAGGAGGATAATTCACCCCTCCACTTT.